The 21 T cell receptor beta chains listed next were all sequenced from one sample in a study of T cell responses to AZD1222 COVID-19 vaccine. The protocol was immunoSEQ multiplex PCR, while the TCRdb copy is restricted to in-frame clones and leaves out a portion. The table shows 90,000 to 120,000 clones, with approximately 89% occurring only once. The sequencing here drew on peripheral blood, taken on day 0 of AZD1222 vaccination. The receptors were sampled from an adult in good health.

This sequence joins TRBV4-3 and TRBJ2-1; D might be TRBD2 (5 bases). V lost 2 bases and J lost 13, with 15 bases in between. This CDR3 region has 13 residues. The germline V gene encodes CDR1 LGHNA and CDR2 YSLEER. The CDR3, as DNA: TGCGCCAGCAGCCAACTCCCGGGATCCCTTCAGTTCTTC. Encoded protein: CASSQLPGSLQFF.

V is TRBV27 and J is TRBJ1-4; possibly TRBD1 for D (5 bases). The CDR3 extends over 15 amino acids. The germline V and J ends were trimmed by 2 bases and 0 bases, with 7 bases remaining between them. Looked up from germline, CDR1 is MNHEY and CDR2 is SMNVEV (reference sequence). The CDR3 DNA is TGTGCCAGCAGTTTAGTGGGGGCAACTAATGAAAAACTGTTTTTT. This gives the protein CASSLVGATNEKLFF.

This chain connects TRBV28 to TRBJ1-5, with D tentatively TRBD1 (5 bases). Trimming cost V 1 base and J 4 bases, with 11 bases left between them. The length of the CDR3 is 15 residues. Germline V CDR1 and CDR2: MDHEN, SYDVKM. The CDR3 loop reads CASSLSLSGNQPQHF. For the CDR3, the DNA is TGTGCCAGCAGTTTATCACTATCAGGGAATCAGCCCCAGCATTTT.

This chain links TRBV29-1 with TRBJ2-5, with D unclear. The CDR3 totals 13 residues. The germline V and J ends were trimmed by 4 bases and 3 bases, with 12 bases remaining between them. The germline CDR1 and CDR2 sequences are SQVTM and ANQGSEA. The CDR3 DNA reads as TGCAGCGTTGTAAGGGTGGGTGAAGAGACCCAGTACTTC. Amino acid sequence: CSVVRVGEETQYF.

This clone was found once. The gene calls are TRBV29-1 and TRBJ2-1; possibly TRBD1 or TRBD2 for D (5 bases each). The germline V and J ends were trimmed by 2 bases and 6 bases, with 23 bases remaining between them. Looked up from germline, CDR1 is SQVTM and CDR2 is ANQGSEA. The CDR3 length is 17 residues. The CDR3, as DNA: TGCAGCGTTGAACCCCCGGGACCCCCGAACGTCGTCAATGAGCAGTTCTTC. It codes for CSVEPPGPPNVVNEQFF.

This rearrangement joins TRBV5-1 to TRBJ2-2; D is uncertain. V was shortened by 1 base and J by 6 bases, with 13 bases between the two germline ends. Germline values: CDR1 SGHRS, CDR2 YFSETQ. The CDR3 consists of 15 residues. CDR3 in amino acids: CASSLLSTTPGELFF. In DNA, the CDR3 is TGCGCCAGCAGCTTGTTGTCTACCACTCCCGGGGAGCTGTTTTTT.

The chain employs TRBV30 and TRBJ2-6; 7 nucleotides line up with TRBD1. Losses at the gene ends were 3 bases for V and 1 base for J; bases not matched to a gene: 6. Germline V lookup: CDR1 GTSNPN, CDR2 SVGIG (reference sequence). The CDR3 consists of 16 residues. The CDR3 DNA sequence: TGTGCCTGGAGAGTACAGGGGCGTTCTGGGGCCAACGTCCTGACTTTC. Encoded protein: CAWRVQGRSGANVLTF.

This sequence joins TRBV19 and TRBJ1-1; TRBD1 matches at 9 bases. Losses at the gene ends were 6 bases for V and 5 bases for J; bases not matched to a gene: 7. The CDR3 loop spans 14 amino acids. Germline V gene data show CDR1 as LNHDA and CDR2 as SQIVND (reference sequence). The chain's CDR3 is CASRKQGAGTEAFF. As DNA, the CDR3 is TGTGCCAGTAGAAAACAGGGGGCGGGAACTGAAGCTTTCTTT.

The chain links TRBV19 to TRBJ1-5, with 7 bases fitting TRBD1. V lost 9 bases to trimming and J lost 5 bases; unmatched junction nucleotides: 10. This CDR3 spans 14 amino acids. Germline V gene data show CDR1 as LNHDA and CDR2 as SQIVND (reference sequence). The CDR3 sequence: CASRKGRGDQPQHF. DNA for the CDR3: TGTGCCAGCCGGAAGGGCAGGGGGGATCAGCCCCAGCATTTT.

The chain has TRBV13 and TRBJ1-2; D possibly corresponds to TRBD1 (6 bases). The CDR3 contains 13 residues. V gave up 4 bases and J gave up 4 bases, with 10 bases separating them. Germline V gives CDR1 PRHDT, CDR2 FYEKMQ (reference sequence). CDR3 sequence (DNA): TGTGCCAGCAGCTACGGACAGCCCTATGGCTACACCTTC. As protein: CASSYGQPYGYTF.

V gene TRBV7-9 combines with J gene TRBJ2-1, with TRBD2 as a possible D gene (6 bases). Trimming removed 0 bases from V and 9 bases from J, with 9 bases in between. This CDR3 contains 13 residues. The V gene's germline CDR1 is SEHNR and CDR2 FQNEAQ (reference sequence). DNA of the CDR3: TGTGCCAGCAGCTTAGCGTTGGGGGGTGAGCAGTTCTTC. Its protein is CASSLALGGEQFF.

CDR3 in amino acids: CASSTTGISSTDTQYF. Written as DNA, the CDR3 is TGTGCCAGCAGTACAACAGGGATTAGCAGTACAGATACGCAGTATTTT. The V and J genes are TRBV27 and TRBJ2-3; D possibly corresponds to TRBD1 (6 bases). This CDR3 region has 16 residues. The V gene's germline CDR1 is MNHEY and CDR2 SMNVEV (reference sequence). Trimming took off 5 bases at V and 3 bases at J, with 18 bases between the two ends.

The rearrangement joins TRBV5-4 to TRBJ2-5; unclear D gene. V was clipped by 5 bases and J by 2 bases, with 19 bases between them. The germline gives CDR1 SGHNT, CDR2 YYREEE (reference sequence). There are 16 residues in the CDR3. The CDR3, as DNA: TGTGCCAGCAGAACGGACCTTGGACGGCAGCAAGAGACCCAGTACTTC. It codes for CASRTDLGRQQETQYF.

This clone has at least ten counts. This chain connects TRBV6-2 or TRBV6-3 to TRBJ2-2, with 7 bases fitting TRBD1. Germline assignment: CDR1 MNHEY and CDR2 SVGEGT. V lost 5 bases to trimming and J lost 5 bases; unmatched junction nucleotides: 5. The CDR3 covers 14 residues. Here the CDR3 DNA reads TGTGCCAGCAGTCCCGGGACAGCGACCGGGGAGCTGTTTTTT. This gives the protein CASSPGTATGELFF.

The V and J genes are TRBV7-9 and TRBJ2-1, with D unclear. From germline, CDR1 is SEHNR and CDR2 FQNEAQ (reference sequence). This CDR3 contains 12 residues. V shed 1 base and J shed 7 bases, with 5 bases lying between them. The CDR3 sequence is CASSLGTNEQFF. The CDR3 DNA reads as TGTGCCAGCAGCTTAGGGACGAATGAGCAGTTCTTC.

V gene TRBV27 combines with J gene TRBJ2-1; TRBD2 might be the D (6 bases). CDR1 is MNHEY and CDR2 is SMNVEV in the germline V gene (reference sequence). The CDR3 spans 13 residues. Trimming took off 7 bases at V and 7 bases at J, with 14 bases between the two ends. As DNA, the CDR3 is TGTGCCAGCAACATAGTGGCGGGAAATGAGCAGTTCTTC. This encodes CASNIVAGNEQFF.

The V gene is TRBV7-2, the J gene TRBJ2-3; TRBD2 aligns across 7 bases. The V and J ends lost 5 bases and 7 bases, in that order; junction bases with no gene match: 12. This CDR3 is 15 amino acids long. Germline loops: CDR1 SGHTA, CDR2 FQGNSA. The CDR3 protein is CASSPATAGMNTQYF. CDR3 DNA: TGTGCCAGCAGCCCAGCCACAGCGGGGATGAATACGCAGTATTTT.

The rearrangement links TRBV7-2 to TRBJ1-2; a possible D gene is TRBD1 (6 bases). The CDR3 contains 17 residues. The V gene lost 5 bases and the J gene lost 0 bases, with 19 bases spanning the gap. CDR1 and CDR2 (germline): SGHTA, FQGNSA. CDR3 loop: CASSLTGSPSANYGYTF. In nucleotides, the CDR3 is TGTGCCAGCAGCCTGACAGGCTCCCCCTCCGCTAACTATGGCTACACCTTC.

V and J are TRBV7-2 and TRBJ2-1; D remains unclear. Germline V gene data show CDR1 as SGHTA and CDR2 as FQGNSA. The germline V and J ends were trimmed by 5 bases and 7 bases, with 12 bases remaining between them. CDR3 size: 13 residues. Here the CDR3 reads CASSKGRLNEQFF. The CDR3 DNA reads as TGTGCCAGCAGCAAGGGCAGATTGAATGAGCAGTTCTTC.

The V and J genes are TRBV5-5 and TRBJ1-4; D perhaps matches TRBD1 (5 bases). This CDR3 region has 15 residues. The ends were cut back, 1 base at V and 2 bases at J, with 9 bases in the middle. Germline V gene sequence: CDR1 SGHKS, CDR2 YYEKEE (reference sequence). CDR3 coding DNA: TGTGCCAGCAGCTTGTCGGGGGTGACTAATGAAAAACTGTTTTTT. It yields the protein CASSLSGVTNEKLFF.

The rearrangement links TRBV27 to TRBJ2-1; 8 bases match TRBD2. Germline V gives CDR1 MNHEY, CDR2 SMNVEV (reference sequence). CDR3 length equals 15 residues. Unmatched junction bases numbered 2, after V lost 3 bases and J lost 1 base. CDR3 coding DNA: TGTGCCAGCAGTTTGAGACTAGCGTCCTACAATGAGCAGTTCTTC. It translates to CASSLRLASYNEQFF.